What follows are 16 T cell receptor beta chains derived from one specimen sequenced in a study of radiotherapy plus CTLA-4 blockade in lung cancer. Using immunoSEQ multiplex PCR, the repertoire was profiled, and TCRdb retains in-frame clones only, with some absent. Among just under 60,000 clones listed, 65% to 80% were seen once. Sequenced material: peripheral blood, taken from a patient treated with radiotherapy plus ipilimumab. These receptors all come from a human donor with non-small cell lung cancer whose response to radiotherapy plus ipilimumab could not be evaluated.

The chain is built from TRBV5-6 and TRBJ1-3; D possibly corresponds to TRBD1 (6 bases). The CDR3 length is 15 residues. Trimming removed 5 bases at V and 2 bases at J, with 14 bases between. CDR1 SGHDT and CDR2 YYEEEE come from the germline V gene. The CDR3 region is CASRFGGAPGNTIYF. In nucleotides, the CDR3 is TGTGCCAGCAGGTTTGGGGGGGCGCCTGGAAACACCATATATTTT.

The chain recombines TRBV29-1 with TRBJ2-7; D unresolved. CDR1 and CDR2 from the germline V gene are SQVTM and ANQGSEA. Trimming stripped 3 bases from V and 2 bases from J, with 8 bases between. CDR3 length: 12 amino acids. CDR3 region: CSVDTPTYEQYF. The CDR3 DNA sequence: TGCAGCGTTGACACACCCACCTACGAGCAGTACTTC.

This chain connects TRBV14 to TRBJ1-1, with D maybe TRBD1 (5 bases). CDR3 length: 17 amino acids. Germline V lookup: CDR1 SGHDN, CDR2 FVKESK. V shed 1 base and J shed 0 bases, with 15 bases lying between them. This CDR3 reads CASSQGSRADLNTEAFF. CDR3 nucleotides: TGTGCCAGCAGCCAAGGGAGCAGGGCCGATCTGAACACTGAAGCTTTCTTT.

The chain links TRBV6-6 to TRBJ2-7, with 9 bases aligning to TRBD1. V lost 4 bases and J lost 3; bases outside the gene matches: 4. CDR3 size: 14 residues. Germline loops: CDR1 MNHNY, CDR2 SVGAGI (reference sequence). The CDR3 reads CASSLPGQGYEQYF. DNA of the CDR3: TGTGCCAGCAGTTTACCGGGACAGGGCTACGAGCAGTACTTC.

The chain links TRBV5-1 to TRBJ2-3, with a weak D call TRBD1 (6 bases). V was trimmed by 0 bases and J by 6 bases, leaving 11 bases between them. Germline values: CDR1 SGHRS, CDR2 YFSETQ. The CDR3 covers 14 residues. CDR3 sequence: CASSLDRAGDTQYF. In nucleotides, the CDR3 is TGCGCCAGCAGCTTGGACAGGGCGGGTGATACGCAGTATTTT.

This clone was seen a few times. V gene TRBV5-8 combines with J gene TRBJ2-2; D gene ambiguous. The CDR3 sequence is 14 residues long. V was trimmed by 2 bases and J by 0 bases, leaving 5 bases between them. Germline V gene data show CDR1 as SGHTS and CDR2 as YDEGEE. CDR3 residues: CASSFSSNTGELFF. For the CDR3, the DNA is TGTGCCAGCAGCTTTTCTTCGAACACCGGGGAGCTGTTTTTT.

This clone was counted between two and nine times. The V and J genes are TRBV28 and TRBJ2-2; D may be TRBD2 (6 bases). V was cut by 3 bases and J by 6 bases, with 17 bases left in between. The germline gives CDR1 MDHEN, CDR2 SYDVKM. The CDR3 spans 16 residues. This chain's CDR3 is CASSFFWRAEAGELFF. CDR3 bases: TGTGCCAGCAGTTTTTTCTGGAGGGCCGAAGCCGGGGAGCTGTTTTTT.

This clone is medium-sized in the sample. This chain uses TRBV6-6 with TRBJ1-5, with TRBD1 as a possible D gene (5 bases). This CDR3 spans 10 amino acids. The V and J ends lost 8 bases and 6 bases respectively, with 5 bases between them. Germline values: CDR1 MNHNY, CDR2 SVGAGI (reference sequence). CDR3 in DNA: TGTGCCAGCGGGGCTCAGCCCCAGCATTTT. Translating gives CASGAQPQHF.

The J gene is TRBJ1-6, the V gene TRBV9, with a tentative D call TRBD1 (5 bases). This CDR3 has 13 residues. Trimming pared 3 bases from V and 10 bases from J, leaving 11 bases between. Germline assignment: CDR1 SGDLS and CDR2 YYNGEE. CDR3 DNA sequence: TGTGCCAGCAGCGCGGGGGGGTCCTCACCCCTCCACTTT. Its protein product is CASSAGGSSPLHF.

CDR3 protein: CASSPSSGSDEQYF. For the CDR3, the DNA is TGCGCCAGCAGCCCTTCTAGCGGGAGCGACGAGCAGTACTTC. This chain links TRBV5-1 with TRBJ2-7; 10 bases agree with TRBD2. The V gene end was trimmed by 4 bases and the J gene end by 5 bases; junction bases not matched to a gene: 6. Germline CDR1 is SGHRS and CDR2 is YFSETQ. The CDR3 totals 14 residues. Looking up the rest from reference TRBV5-1 and TRBJ2-7 gives the full variable domain: KAGVTQTPRYLIKTRGQQVTLSCSPISGHRSVSWYQQTPGQGLQFLFEYFSETQRNKGNFPGRFSGRQFSNSRSEMNVSTLELGDSALYLCASSPSSGSDEQYFGPGTRLTVT.

This chain joins TRBV7-8 and TRBJ2-2, with TRBD1 identical over 9 bases. The V gene end was trimmed by 5 bases and the J gene end by 3 bases; junction bases not matched to a gene: 4. Germline CDR1 is SGHVS and CDR2 is FQNEAQ. The length of the CDR3 is 15 residues. The CDR3 spells CASSLRDRDTGELFF. The CDR3 DNA follows: TGTGCCAGCAGCCTGCGGGACAGGGACACCGGGGAGCTGTTTTTT.

This chain links TRBV28 with TRBJ1-2, with D possibly TRBD1 on 5 matching bases. V shed 8 bases and J shed 2 bases, with 12 bases lying between them. This CDR3 is 13 amino acids long. Germline assignment: CDR1 MDHEN and CDR2 SYDVKM. The CDR3 protein is CASSSGINYGYTF. CDR3 DNA: TGTGCCAGCTCTTCAGGGATCAACTATGGCTACACCTTC.

The genes are TRBV5-1 and TRBJ1-5; D is unclear. V was shortened by 0 bases and J by 0 bases, with 7 bases between the two germline ends. The CDR3 loop spans 15 amino acids. Germline V gives CDR1 SGHRS, CDR2 YFSETQ. CDR3 DNA sequence: TGCGCCAGCAGCTTGGCAGGTGGTAGCAATCAGCCCCAGCATTTT. Its protein product is CASSLAGGSNQPQHF.

The chain links TRBV5-6 to TRBJ2-7; the match to TRBD2 covers 9 bases. The CDR3 covers 15 residues. The trim removed 0 bases at V and 0 bases at J, leaving 1 base unmatched. The V gene's germline CDR1 is SGHDT and CDR2 YYEEEE. DNA of the CDR3: TGTGCCAGCAGCTTGGGCGGGAGGGACTCCTACGAGCAGTACTTC. Translated: CASSLGGRDSYEQYF.

This rearrangement joins TRBV19 to TRBJ2-5, with D unresolved. The J call is doubtful: the DNA matches TRBJ2-7 better. Germline V gene lookup returns CDR1 LNHDA and CDR2 SQIVND (reference sequence). The length of the CDR3 is 13 residues. The CDR3 here is CASSIALNYEQYF. CDR3 sequence (DNA): TGTGCCAGTAGTATAGCCCTTAACTACGAGCAGTACTTC.

The chain is built from TRBV30 and TRBJ1-5; D gene ambiguous. The germline V gene encodes CDR1 GTSNPN and CDR2 SVGIG (reference sequence). Trimming took 4 bases from V and 6 from J, leaving 13 bases between them. CDR3 size: 13 residues. CDR3 DNA sequence: TGTGCCTGGACAGGCGGGTCGGGTCAGCCCCAGCATTTT. Protein: CAWTGGSGQPQHF.